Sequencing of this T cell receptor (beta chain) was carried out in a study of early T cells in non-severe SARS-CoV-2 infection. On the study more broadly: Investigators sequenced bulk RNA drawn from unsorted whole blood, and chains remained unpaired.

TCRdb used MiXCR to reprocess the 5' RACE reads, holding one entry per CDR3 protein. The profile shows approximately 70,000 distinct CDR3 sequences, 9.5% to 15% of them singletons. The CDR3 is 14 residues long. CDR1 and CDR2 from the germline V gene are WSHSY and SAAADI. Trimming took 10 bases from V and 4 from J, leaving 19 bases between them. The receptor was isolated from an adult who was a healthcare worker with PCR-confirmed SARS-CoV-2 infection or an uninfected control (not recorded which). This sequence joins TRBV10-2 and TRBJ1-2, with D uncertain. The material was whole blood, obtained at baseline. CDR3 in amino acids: CATYDLDGLYGYTF. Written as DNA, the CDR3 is TGCGCCACATATGACCTGGACGGCCTCTATGGCTACACCTTC.